Listed below are T cell receptor beta chains from one sample, sequenced in a study of cytomegalovirus exposure and HLA in healthy donors. Here immunoSEQ multiplex PCR was the method, and the copy in TCRdb shows in-frame clones only, minus some. The table has over 100,000 clones, 88% seen once. The sequencing sample was made of PBMCs. These receptors all come from a woman aged 18-29 years in good health and CMV-seronegative. The CDR3 runs from the conserved cysteine through the conserved F or W. A D gene is named only where the DNA matches it firmly. Not all rows give a size; the values are once, few, many and, for expanded clones, a class.

NA TRBJ2-7 NA TRBV5-1 CASSLDFSYEQYF TGCGCCAGCAGCTTGGACTTTTCCTACGAGCAGTACTTC
NA TRBJ2-1 TRBD2 TRBV27 CASRGTGRSLAGESYNEQFF TGTGCCAGCAGGGGAACGGGGCGATCTTTAGCGGGTGAATCCTACAATGAGCAGTTCTTC
NA TRBJ2-7 NA TRBV2 CASRAQGVSYEQYF TGTGCCAGCAGGGCACAGGGAGTTTCCTACGAGCAGTACTTC
NA TRBJ2-4 TRBD2 TRBV6-6 CASSYSLRTSINIQYF TGTGCCAGCAGTTACTCGCTGCGGACTAGCATAAACATTCAGTACTTC
NA TRBJ2-7 TRBD2 TRBV19 CASSLAGSYEQYF TGTGCCAGTAGCCTAGCGGGAAGCTACGAGCAGTACTTC
NA TRBJ2-1 NA TRBV6-6 CASSYVQARIHEQFF TGTGCCAGCAGTTACGTCCAGGCCAGGATACATGAGCAGTTCTTC
NA TRBJ1-2 NA TRBV6-1 CASSEVGVYGYTF TGTGCCAGCAGTGAAGTTGGAGTCTATGGCTACACCTTC
few TRBJ1-5 NA TRBV2 CASSDRNGGNQPQHF TGTGCCAGCAGTGATCGGAATGGGGGGAATCAGCCCCAGCATTTT
NA TRBJ2-5 NA TRBV28 CASSTSPRQLQETQYF TGTGCCAGCAGTACCTCCCCGAGACAGCTCCAAGAGACCCAGTACTTC
NA TRBJ1-5 NA TRBV30 CASGSDQPQHF TGTGCCTCAGGGTCAGATCAGCCCCAGCATTTT
NA TRBJ2-3 TRBD2 TRBV7-9 CASSWTGTMDTQYF TGTGCCAGCAGCTGGACCGGGACTATGGATACGCAGTATTTT
once TRBJ2-7 TRBD2 TRBV2 CASIKSGGPSLSEQYF TGTGCCAGCATTAAGTCGGGAGGGCCTTCGTTAAGCGAGCAGTACTTC
NA TRBJ1-2 TRBD1 TRBV7-2 CASSSGTGLGGYTF TGTGCCAGCAGCTCTGGGACAGGGCTGGGAGGCTACACCTTC
NA TRBJ1-5 TRBD1 TRBV6-1 CASRAGTGEAQPQHF TGTGCCAGCAGGGCCGGGACAGGGGAGGCTCAGCCCCAGCATTTT
NA TRBJ1-2 NA TRBV19 CASRRRPYGYTF TGTGCCAGCAGACGGAGGCCCTATGGCTACACCTTC
NA TRBJ2-7 NA TRBV27 CASSLAPGDFSSYEQYF TGTGCCAGCAGTTTAGCCCCCGGCGACTTTAGCTCCTACGAGCAGTACTTC
NA TRBJ2-7 NA TRBV28 CASSRDRFSYEQYF TGTGCCAGCAGTCGAGACAGGTTCTCCTACGAGCAGTACTTC
NA TRBJ2-2 NA TRBV13 CASSYRTLTNTGELFF TGTGCCAGCAGCTACCGGACTCTTACGAACACCGGGGAGCTGTTTTTT
NA TRBJ2-2 TRBD2 TRBV30 CACAERGGFTGELFF TGTGCCTGTGCTGAGCGGGGGGGCTTCACCGGGGAGCTGTTTTTT
NA TRBJ2-7 TRBD2 TRBV7-8 CASSRTTSGTYEQYF TGTGCCAGCAGCAGAACGACTAGCGGTACCTACGAGCAGTACTTC
once TRBJ2-7 TRBD2 TRBV29-1 CSVEDVGLAGEKSSYEQYF TGCAGCGTTGAAGATGTCGGACTAGCGGGAGAGAAGAGCTCCTACGAGCAGTACTTC
once TRBJ1-1 NA TRBV7-2 CASSFELINTEAFF TGTGCCAGCAGCTTCGAGCTAATTAACACTGAAGCTTTCTTT
NA TRBJ1-2 NA TRBV5-6 CASRDTGGRSRGYTF TGTGCCAGCAGAGATACCGGGGGAAGGTCTAGGGGCTACACCTTC
NA TRBJ1-2 NA TRBV5-4 CASSFRSSNYGYTF TGTGCCAGCAGCTTCCGGAGTTCTAACTATGGCTACACCTTC
NA TRBJ2-5 NA TRBV6-1 CASAPFPEETQYF TGTGCCAGCGCTCCTTTCCCGGAAGAGACCCAGTACTTC
NA TRBJ2-7 NA TRBV4-3 CASSQDAGSAEQYF TGCGCCAGCAGCCAAGACGCCGGTTCCGCCGAGCAGTACTTC
NA TRBJ2-1 TRBD2 TRBV15 CATSRGRVASGSNEQFF TGTGCCACCAGCAGAGGTCGCGTGGCTAGCGGGTCCAATGAGCAGTTCTTC
NA TRBJ1-1 NA TRBV27 CASSLRYRDTEAFF TGTGCCAGCAGTTTAAGGTACAGGGACACTGAAGCTTTCTTT
many TRBJ2-1 TRBD2 TRBV19 CASKPTGGNEQFF TGTGCCAGTAAGCCGACGGGGGGGAATGAGCAGTTCTTC
NA TRBJ2-7 NA TRBV30 CAWSVTIDYEQYF TGTGCCTGGAGTGTTACAATTGATTACGAGCAGTACTTC
NA TRBJ2-7 NA TRBV5-8 CATKRTFSSYEQYF TGTGCCACTAAAAGGACTTTTAGCTCCTACGAGCAGTACTTC
NA TRBJ1-5 NA TRBV28 CASSLGDIDSNQPQHF TGTGCCAGCAGTCTCGGGGATATCGATAGCAATCAGCCCCAGCATTTT
NA TRBJ1-1 TRBD1 TRBV7-2 CASSLDREGLGVVSFF TGTGCCAGCAGCTTGGACAGGGAGGGCCTCGGTGTTGTGTCTTTCTTT
NA TRBJ2-3 TRBD2 TRBV30 CAQSRSGGDTQYF TGTGCCCAGTCCCGGAGCGGGGGTGATACGCAGTATTTT
NA TRBJ2-7 TRBD2 TRBV29-1 CSARTSGGYEQYF TGCAGCGCCCGGACTAGCGGGGGCTACGAGCAGTACTTC
once TRBJ2-3 TRBD2 TRBV7-3 CASSFSSGVGDTQYF TGTGCCAGCAGCTTTTCCAGCGGGGTCGGGGATACGCAGTATTTT
NA TRBJ2-2 TRBD1 TRBV2 CASNRDRDGELFF TGTGCCAGCAACCGGGACAGGGACGGGGAGCTGTTTTTT